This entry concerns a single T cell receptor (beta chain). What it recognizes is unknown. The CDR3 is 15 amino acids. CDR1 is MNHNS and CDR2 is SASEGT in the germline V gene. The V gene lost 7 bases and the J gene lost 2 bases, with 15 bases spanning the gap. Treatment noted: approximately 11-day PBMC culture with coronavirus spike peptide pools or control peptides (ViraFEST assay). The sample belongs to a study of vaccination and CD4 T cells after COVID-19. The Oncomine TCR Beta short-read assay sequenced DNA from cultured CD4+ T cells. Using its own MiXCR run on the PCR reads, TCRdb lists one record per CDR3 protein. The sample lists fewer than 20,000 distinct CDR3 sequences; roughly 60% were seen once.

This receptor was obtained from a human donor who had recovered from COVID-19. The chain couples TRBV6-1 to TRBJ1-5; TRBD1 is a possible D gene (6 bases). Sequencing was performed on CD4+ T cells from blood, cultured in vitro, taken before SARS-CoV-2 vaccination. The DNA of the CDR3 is TGTGCCAGCACGAGGGGGGCGTTGGGCAATCAGCCCCAGCATTTT. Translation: CASTRGALGNQPQHF.